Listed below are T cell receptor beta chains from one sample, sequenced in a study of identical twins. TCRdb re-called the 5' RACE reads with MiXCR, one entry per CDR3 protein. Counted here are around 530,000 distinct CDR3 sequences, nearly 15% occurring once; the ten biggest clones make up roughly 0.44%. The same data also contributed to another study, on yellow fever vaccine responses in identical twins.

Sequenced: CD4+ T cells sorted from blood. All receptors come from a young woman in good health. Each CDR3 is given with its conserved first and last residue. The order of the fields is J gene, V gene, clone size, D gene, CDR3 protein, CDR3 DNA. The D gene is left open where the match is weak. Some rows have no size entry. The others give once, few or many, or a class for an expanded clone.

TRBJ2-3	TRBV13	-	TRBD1	CASRPGTGPLGLQYF	TGTGCCAGCAGACCTGGGACAGGCCCTCTGGGGCTGCAGTATTTT
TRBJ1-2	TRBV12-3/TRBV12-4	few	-	CASRRREIYGYTF	TGTGCCAGCAGGAGGCGGGAAATCTATGGCTACACCTTC
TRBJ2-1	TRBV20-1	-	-	CSASELTLASYNEQFF	TGCAGTGCTAGTGAACTTACATTAGCCTCCTACAATGAGCAGTTCTTC
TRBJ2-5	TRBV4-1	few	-	CASSQEGGRQETQYF	TGCGCCAGCAGCCAAGAGGGGGGTCGGCAAGAGACCCAGTACTTC
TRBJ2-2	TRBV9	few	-	CASSVGSLDTGELFF	TGTGCCAGCAGCGTAGGCTCACTAGACACCGGGGAGCTGTTTTTT
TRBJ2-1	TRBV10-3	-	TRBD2	CATRSGGGERDFDEQFF	TGTGCCACCAGGAGCGGGGGAGGGGAAAGGGATTTCGATGAGCAGTTCTTC
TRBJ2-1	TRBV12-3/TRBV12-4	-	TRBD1	CASRDRAYNEQFF	TGTGCCAGCCGGGACAGGGCCTACAATGAGCAGTTCTTC
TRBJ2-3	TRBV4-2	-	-	CASSQDGFFAGAVTDTQYF	TGTGCCAGCAGCCAAGACGGTTTCTTCGCGGGGGCCGTCACAGATACGCAGTATTTT
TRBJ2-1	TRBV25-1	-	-	CASSDSLGEQFF	TGTGCCAGCAGTGACAGCCTCGGGGAGCAGTTCTTC
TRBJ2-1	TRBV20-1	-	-	CSARDAVGRRNEQFF	TGCAGTGCTAGAGATGCGGTAGGTCGTCGGAATGAGCAGTTCTTC
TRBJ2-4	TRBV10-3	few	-	CAISESRAGGAKNIQYF	TGTGCCATCAGTGAGTCTCGGGCGGGCGGCGCCAAAAACATTCAGTACTTC
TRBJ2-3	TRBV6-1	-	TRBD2	CASSGPSGTSTDTQYF	TGTGCCAGCAGTGGGCCTAGCGGAACTAGCACAGATACGCAGTATTTT
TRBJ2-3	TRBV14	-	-	CASSQDGVTQYF	TGTGCCAGCAGCCAAGATGGGGTTACGCAGTATTTT
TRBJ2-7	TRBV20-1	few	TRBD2	CSAPSGLTQYF	TGCAGTGCCCCTTCGGGACTAACTCAGTACTTC
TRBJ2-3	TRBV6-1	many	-	CASSDPGSRKTDTQYF	TGTGCCAGCAGTGACCCAGGGAGTCGCAAAACAGATACGCAGTATTTT
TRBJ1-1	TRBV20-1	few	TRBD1	CSASRQGLTFF	TGCAGTGCTTCAAGACAGGGGTTAACTTTCTTT
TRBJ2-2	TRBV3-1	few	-	CASSQAALKIGWKVGELFF	TGTGCCAGCAGCCAAGCAGCCCTAAAGATTGGTTGGAAGGTCGGGGAGCTGTTTTTT
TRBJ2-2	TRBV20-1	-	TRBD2	CSARDPSGGSDTGELFF	TGCAGTGCTAGAGACCCCTCGGGAGGGTCGGACACCGGGGAGCTGTTTTTT
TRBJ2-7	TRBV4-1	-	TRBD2	CASSQFGGKVAGMGSGEQYF	TGCGCCAGCAGCCAATTTGGGGGTAAAGTAGCGGGAATGGGGTCAGGCGAGCAGTACTTC
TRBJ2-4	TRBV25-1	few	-	CASSEPAGLAKNIQYF	TGTGCCAGCAGTGAGCCCGCAGGATTAGCCAAAAACATTCAGTACTTC
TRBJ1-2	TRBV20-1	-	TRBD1	CSGTRDSYGYTF	TGCAGTGGTACCCGGGACAGCTATGGCTACACCTTC
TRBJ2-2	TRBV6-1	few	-	CASRQTATGELFF	TGTGCCAGCAGACAGACTGCAACCGGGGAGCTGTTTTTT
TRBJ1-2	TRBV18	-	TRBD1	CATKPGTVAYGYTF	TGTGCCACTAAACCCGGGACAGTTGCCTATGGCTACACCTTC
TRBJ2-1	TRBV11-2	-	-	CASSPPGGGRHNEQFF	TGTGCCAGCAGCCCTCCGGGTGGCGGACGCCACAATGAGCAGTTCTTC
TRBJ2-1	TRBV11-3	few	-	CASSSPGVMDEQFF	TGTGCCAGCAGCTCCCCCGGGGTTATGGATGAGCAGTTCTTC
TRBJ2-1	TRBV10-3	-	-	CAISAGSWRSNEQFF	TGTGCCATCAGTGCCGGGTCTTGGAGGTCCAATGAGCAGTTCTTC
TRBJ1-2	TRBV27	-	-	CASSLWGDYGYTF	TGTGCCAGCAGTTTATGGGGGGACTATGGCTACACCTTC
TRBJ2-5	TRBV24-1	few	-	CATSDKKTQETQYF	TGTGCCACCAGTGACAAAAAGACCCAAGAGACCCAGTACTTC
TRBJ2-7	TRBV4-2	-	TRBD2	CASSQDWREGNYEQYF	TGTGCCAGCAGCCAAGACTGGCGGGAGGGCAATTACGAGCAGTACTTC
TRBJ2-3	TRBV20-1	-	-	CSARLGSTDTQYF	TGCAGTGCTAGACTCGGGAGCACAGATACGCAGTATTTT
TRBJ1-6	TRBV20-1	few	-	CSASLSSLSSPLHF	TGCAGTGCTAGTCTCTCCTCGCTGTCTTCACCCCTCCACTTT
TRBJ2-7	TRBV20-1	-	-	CSASGSPDEQYF	TGCAGTGCTAGCGGGAGTCCCGACGAGCAGTACTTC
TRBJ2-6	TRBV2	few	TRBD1	CASGQGAAGANVLTF	TGTGCCAGCGGACAGGGGGCGGCTGGGGCCAACGTCCTGACTTTC
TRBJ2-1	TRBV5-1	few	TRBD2	CASSLAEAGGTYNEQFF	TGCGCCAGCAGCTTGGCCGAGGCGGGGGGAACCTACAATGAGCAGTTCTTC
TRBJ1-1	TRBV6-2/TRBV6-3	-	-	CASSYRATEAFF	TGTGCCAGCAGTTACAGGGCCACTGAAGCTTTCTTT
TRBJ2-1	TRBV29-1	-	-	CSSRPAGRGNEQFF	TGCAGCTCCCGCCCGGCCGGGCGTGGGAATGAGCAGTTCTTC
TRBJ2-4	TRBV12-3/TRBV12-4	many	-	CASSFRGMGIQYF	TGTGCCAGCAGTTTCCGGGGGATGGGCATTCAGTACTTC
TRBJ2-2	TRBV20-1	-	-	CSARSQGGGELFF	TGCAGTGCTAGAAGCCAGGGTGGCGGGGAGCTGTTTTTT
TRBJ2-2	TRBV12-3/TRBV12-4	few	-	CASSLALMLTGELFF	TGTGCCAGCAGTTTAGCTCTAATGTTGACCGGGGAGCTGTTTTTT
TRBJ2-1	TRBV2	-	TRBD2	CASSDNRVAGGQQFF	TGTGCCAGCAGTGACAACAGGGTAGCGGGGGGACAGCAGTTCTTC
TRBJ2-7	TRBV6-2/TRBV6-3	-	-	CASVTVVPYEQYF	TGTGCCAGCGTGACCGTCGTTCCCTACGAGCAGTACTTC
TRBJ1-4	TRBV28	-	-	CASRGGGHNEKLFF	TGTGCCAGCAGGGGGGGCGGGCATAATGAAAAACTGTTTTTT
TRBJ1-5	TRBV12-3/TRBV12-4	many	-	CASSSHDLSNQPQHF	TGTGCCAGCAGTAGCCACGACCTTAGCAATCAGCCCCAGCATTTT
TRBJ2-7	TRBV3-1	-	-	CASSQDSGRLGEQYF	TGTGCCAGCAGCCAAGATTCGGGAAGGTTGGGGGAGCAGTACTTC
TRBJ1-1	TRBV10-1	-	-	CASSERTNTEAFF	TGCGCCAGCAGTGAGAGGACGAACACTGAAGCTTTCTTT
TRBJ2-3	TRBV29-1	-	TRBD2	CSVVRVAGNTDTQYF	TGCAGCGTTGTGAGGGTAGCGGGAAACACAGATACGCAGTATTTT
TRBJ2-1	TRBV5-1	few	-	CASSIDGGEQFF	TGCGCCAGCAGCATAGATGGGGGGGAGCAGTTCTTC
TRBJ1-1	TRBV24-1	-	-	CATTSGSSTEAFF	TGTGCCACCACCTCCGGGAGCAGCACTGAAGCTTTCTTT
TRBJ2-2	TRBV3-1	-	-	CASSQVPITGELFF	TGTGCCAGCAGCCAAGTTCCTATCACCGGGGAGCTGTTTTTT
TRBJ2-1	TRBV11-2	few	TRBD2	CASSYGLADNEQFF	TGTGCCAGCAGCTACGGACTAGCGGACAATGAGCAGTTCTTC
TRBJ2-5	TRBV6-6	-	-	CASMRLVSETQYF	TGTGCCAGCATGAGACTAGTGTCAGAGACCCAGTACTTC
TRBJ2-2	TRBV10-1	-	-	CASSGPTGELFF	TGCGCCAGCAGCGGGCCGACCGGGGAGCTGTTTTTT
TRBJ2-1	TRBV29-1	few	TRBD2	CSVAGGPSYNEQFF	TGCAGCGTCGCGGGGGGCCCTTCCTACAATGAGCAGTTCTTC
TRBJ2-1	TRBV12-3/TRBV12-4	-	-	CASRWGGPYNEQFF	TGTGCCAGCAGGTGGGGCGGGCCCTACAATGAGCAGTTCTTC
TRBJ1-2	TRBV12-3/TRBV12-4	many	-	CASNQGDYGYTF	TGTGCCAGCAATCAAGGAGACTATGGCTACACCTTC
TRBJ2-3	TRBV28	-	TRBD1	CASSLHDRAPDTQYF	TGTGCCAGCAGTCTACACGACAGGGCCCCAGATACGCAGTATTTT
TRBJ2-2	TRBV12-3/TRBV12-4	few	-	CASSLWGSGELFF	TGTGCCAGCAGTTTATGGGGGTCCGGGGAGCTGTTTTTT
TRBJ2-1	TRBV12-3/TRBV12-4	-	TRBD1	CASSPQGDRGKLEQFF	TGTGCCAGCAGCCCCCAGGGGGACAGGGGGAAGTTAGAGCAGTTCTTC